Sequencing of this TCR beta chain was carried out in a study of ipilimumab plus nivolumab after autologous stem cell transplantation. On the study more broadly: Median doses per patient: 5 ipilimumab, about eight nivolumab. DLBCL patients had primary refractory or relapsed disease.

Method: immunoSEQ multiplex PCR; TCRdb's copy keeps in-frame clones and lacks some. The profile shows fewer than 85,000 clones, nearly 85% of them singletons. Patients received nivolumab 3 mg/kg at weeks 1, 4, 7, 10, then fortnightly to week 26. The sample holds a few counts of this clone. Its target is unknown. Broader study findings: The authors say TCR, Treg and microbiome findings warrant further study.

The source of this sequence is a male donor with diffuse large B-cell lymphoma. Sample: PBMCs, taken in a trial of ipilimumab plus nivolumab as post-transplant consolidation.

Here the CDR3 DNA reads TGTGCCAGCAGCGTTGGACAGGGAAGGGAGCAGTACTTC. It is translated as CASSVGQGREQYF. The V gene is TRBV2, the J gene TRBJ2-7; 8 bases align to TRBD1. The V segment lost 6 bases and the J segment 7 bases; nucleotides outside the gene matches: 8. From germline, CDR1 is SNHLY and CDR2 FYNNEI. The CDR3 covers 13 residues.